The present T cell receptor beta chain was sequenced within a study of CD8+ T cells in alopecia areata. In the case of this clone: What it recognizes is unknown.

Regarding treatment: oral pan-JAK inhibitor, 5-10 mg twice daily. The study team obtained lesional scalp punch biopsies and peripheral blood from alopecia areata patients. PBMCs yielded sorted CD4+ and CD8+ T cells. General study results and limits: Among the cells sequenced in scalp samples are also the resident alphabeta T cells of normal skin. Tofacitinib significantly lowered scalp clonality and expanded CD8+ clones among the top 100.

CDR3 length equals 13 residues. V dropped 2 bases and J dropped 8; count of bases not matched to a gene: 3. The germline gives CDR1 MNHEY, CDR2 SVGAGI. RNA extraction was followed by reverse transcription into cDNA, which acted as the sequencing template. The repertoire was sequenced with immunoSEQ multiplex PCR; TCRdb's copy has only in-frame clones and lacks some. The repertoire has some 220,000 clones, about 50% of them found once; the top ten carry roughly 1.6%. Specimen: CD4+ T cells sorted from blood, collected at week 4, from a patient treated with tofacitinib. This receptor was obtained from a human donor with alopecia areata. The gene calls are TRBV6-5 and TRBJ1-2; 9 nucleotides match TRBD1. The CDR3 DNA follows: TGTGCCAGCAGTTACCGGACAGGGGACGGCTACACCTTC. Translating gives CASSYRTGDGYTF.